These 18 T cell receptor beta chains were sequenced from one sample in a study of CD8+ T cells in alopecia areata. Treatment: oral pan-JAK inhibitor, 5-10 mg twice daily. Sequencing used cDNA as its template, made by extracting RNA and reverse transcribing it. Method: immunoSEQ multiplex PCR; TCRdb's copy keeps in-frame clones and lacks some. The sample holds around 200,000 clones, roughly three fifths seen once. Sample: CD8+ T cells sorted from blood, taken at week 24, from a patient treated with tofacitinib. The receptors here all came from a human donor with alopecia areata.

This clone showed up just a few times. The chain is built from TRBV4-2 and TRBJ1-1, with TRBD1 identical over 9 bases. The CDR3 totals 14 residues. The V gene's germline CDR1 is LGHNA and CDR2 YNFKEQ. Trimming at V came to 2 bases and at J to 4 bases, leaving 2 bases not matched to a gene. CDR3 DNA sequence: TGTGCCAGCAGCCAAACAGGGGGCGGCACTGAAGCTTTCTTT. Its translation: CASSQTGGGTEAFF.

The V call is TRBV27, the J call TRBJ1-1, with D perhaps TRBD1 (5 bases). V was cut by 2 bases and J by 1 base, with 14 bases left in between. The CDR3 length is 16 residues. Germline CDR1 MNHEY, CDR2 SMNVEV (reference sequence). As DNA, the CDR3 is TGTGCCAGCAGTTTACTCGGGGACGGAAAGAACACTGAAGCTTTCTTT. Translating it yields CASSLLGDGKNTEAFF.

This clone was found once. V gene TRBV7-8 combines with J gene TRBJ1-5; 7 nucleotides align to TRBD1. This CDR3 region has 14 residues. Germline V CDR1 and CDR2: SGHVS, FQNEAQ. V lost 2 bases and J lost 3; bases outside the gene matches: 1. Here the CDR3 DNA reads TGTGCCAGCAGCTTAACAGGGGTCAATCAGCCCCAGCATTTT. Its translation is CASSLTGVNQPQHF.

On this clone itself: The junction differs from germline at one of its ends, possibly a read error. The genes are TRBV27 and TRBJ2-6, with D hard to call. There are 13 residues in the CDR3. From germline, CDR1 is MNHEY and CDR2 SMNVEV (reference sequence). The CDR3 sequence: CASSVSGANVLTF. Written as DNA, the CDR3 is TGTGCCAGCAGTGTATCCGGGGCCAACGTCCTGACTTTC.

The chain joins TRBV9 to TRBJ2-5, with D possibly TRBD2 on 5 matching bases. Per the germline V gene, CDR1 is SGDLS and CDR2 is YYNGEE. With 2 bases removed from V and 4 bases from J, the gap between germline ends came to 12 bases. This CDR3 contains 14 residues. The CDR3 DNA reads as TGTGCCAGCAGCGTCGGACTCGATGGAGAGACCCAGTACTTC. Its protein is CASSVGLDGETQYF.

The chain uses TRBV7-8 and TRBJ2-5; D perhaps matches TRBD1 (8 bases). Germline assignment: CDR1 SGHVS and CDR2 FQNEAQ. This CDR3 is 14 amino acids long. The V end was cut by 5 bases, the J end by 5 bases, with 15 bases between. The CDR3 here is CASSQGASGETQYF. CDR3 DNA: TGTGCCAGCAGCCAGGGGGCTAGCGGTGAGACCCAGTACTTC.

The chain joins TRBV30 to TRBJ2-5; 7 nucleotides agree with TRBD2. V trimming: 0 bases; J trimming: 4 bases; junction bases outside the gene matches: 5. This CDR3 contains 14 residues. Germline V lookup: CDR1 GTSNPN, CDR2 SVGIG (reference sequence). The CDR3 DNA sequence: TGTGCCTGGAGTGTACTTTGGGGGGGAGAGACCCAGTACTTC. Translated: CAWSVLWGGETQYF.

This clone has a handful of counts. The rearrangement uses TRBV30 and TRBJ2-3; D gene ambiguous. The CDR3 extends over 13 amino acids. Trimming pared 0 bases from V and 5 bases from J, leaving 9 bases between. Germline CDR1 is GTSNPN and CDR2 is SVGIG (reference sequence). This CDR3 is CAWSVVRQDTQYF. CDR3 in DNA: TGTGCCTGGAGTGTAGTGAGACAAGATACGCAGTATTTT. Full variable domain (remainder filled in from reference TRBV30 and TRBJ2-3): SQTIHQWPATLVQPVGSPLSLECTVEGTSNPNLYWYRQAAGRGLQLLFYSVGIGQISSEVPQNLSASRPQDRQFILSSKKLLLSDSGFYLCAWSVVRQDTQYFGPGTRLTVL.

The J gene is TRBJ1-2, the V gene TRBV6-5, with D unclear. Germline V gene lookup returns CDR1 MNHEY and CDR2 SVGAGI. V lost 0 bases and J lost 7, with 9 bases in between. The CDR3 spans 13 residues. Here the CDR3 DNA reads TGTGCCAGCAGTTACTCGCTGGGCTCTGGCTACACCTTC. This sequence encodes CASSYSLGSGYTF.

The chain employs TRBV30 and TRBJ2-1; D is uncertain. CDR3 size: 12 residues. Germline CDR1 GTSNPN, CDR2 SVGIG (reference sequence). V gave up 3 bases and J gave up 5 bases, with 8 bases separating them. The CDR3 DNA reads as TGTGCCTGGAGCCTACGAAACAATGAGCAGTTCTTC. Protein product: CAWSLRNNEQFF. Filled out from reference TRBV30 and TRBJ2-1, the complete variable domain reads SQTIHQWPATLVQPVGSPLSLECTVEGTSNPNLYWYRQAAGRGLQLLFYSVGIGQISSEVPQNLSASRPQDRQFILSSKKLLLSDSGFYLCAWSLRNNEQFFGPGTRLTVL.

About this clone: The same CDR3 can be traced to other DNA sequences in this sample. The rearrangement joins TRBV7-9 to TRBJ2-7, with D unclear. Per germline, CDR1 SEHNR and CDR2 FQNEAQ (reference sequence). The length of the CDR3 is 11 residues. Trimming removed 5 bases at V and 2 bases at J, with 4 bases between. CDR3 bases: TGTGCCAGCAGCCGTACCTACGAGCAGTACTTC. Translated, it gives CASSRTYEQYF.

CDR3 bases: TGCGCCAGCAGCTTGGAGGACAGACGCCAAGAGACCCAGTACTTC. Translating it yields CASSLEDRRQETQYF. V usage is TRBV5-1 and J usage is TRBJ2-5, with D tentatively TRBD1 (6 bases). Trimming took 0 bases from V and 1 from J, leaving 10 bases between them. The CDR3 sequence is 15 residues long. The germline gives CDR1 SGHRS, CDR2 YFSETQ.

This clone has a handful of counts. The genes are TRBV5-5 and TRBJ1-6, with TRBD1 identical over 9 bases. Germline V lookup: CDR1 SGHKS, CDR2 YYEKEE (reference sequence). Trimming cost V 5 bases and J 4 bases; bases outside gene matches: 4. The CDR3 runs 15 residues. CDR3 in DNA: TGTGCCAGCAGTAGCGGACAGGGGTATAATTCACCCCTCCACTTT. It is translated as CASSSGQGYNSPLHF.

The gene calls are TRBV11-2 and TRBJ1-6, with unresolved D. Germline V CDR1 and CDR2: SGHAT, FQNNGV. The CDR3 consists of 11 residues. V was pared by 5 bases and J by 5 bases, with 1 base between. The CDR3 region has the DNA TGTGCCAGCAGCCATAATTCACCCCTCCACTTT. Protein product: CASSHNSPLHF.

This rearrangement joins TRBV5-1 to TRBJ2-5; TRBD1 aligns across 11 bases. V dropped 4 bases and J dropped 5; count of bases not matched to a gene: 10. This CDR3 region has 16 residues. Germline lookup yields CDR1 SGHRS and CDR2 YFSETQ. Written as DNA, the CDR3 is TGCGCCAGCAGCGTGGGGACAGGGGGGTTTGAGGAGACCCAGTACTTC. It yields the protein CASSVGTGGFEETQYF.

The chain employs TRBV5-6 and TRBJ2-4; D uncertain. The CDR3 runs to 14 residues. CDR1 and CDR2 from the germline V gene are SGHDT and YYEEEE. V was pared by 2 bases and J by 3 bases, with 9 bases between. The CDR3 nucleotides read TGTGCCAGCAGCTTTAGGGATGGCAAAAACATTCAGTACTTC. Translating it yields CASSFRDGKNIQYF.

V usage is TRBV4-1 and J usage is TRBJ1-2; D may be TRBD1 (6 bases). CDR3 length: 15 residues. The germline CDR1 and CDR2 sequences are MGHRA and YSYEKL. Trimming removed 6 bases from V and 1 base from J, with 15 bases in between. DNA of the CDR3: TGCGCCAGCAGTCCACGGGACACCGTTAACTATGGCTACACCTTC. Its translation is CASSPRDTVNYGYTF.

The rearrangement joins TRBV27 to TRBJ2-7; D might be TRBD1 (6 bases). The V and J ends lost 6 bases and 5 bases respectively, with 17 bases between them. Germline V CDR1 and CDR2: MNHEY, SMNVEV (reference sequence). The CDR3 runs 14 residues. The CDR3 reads CASRMTGWLDEQYF. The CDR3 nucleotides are TGTGCCAGCAGGATGACAGGTTGGTTGGACGAGCAGTACTTC.